The 25 T cell receptor beta chains reported below all come from one sample, sequenced in a study of T cell repertoires in cytomegalovirus infection. TCRdb independently ran MiXCR on the reads; one entry per CDR3 protein. The table records about 900,000 distinct CDR3 sequences, approximately 31% of them present only once. For these receptors, no antigen is known. This specimen was cultured CD8+ T cells from PBMCs, taken from culture after CMV antigen stimulation. The receptors were sampled from a human donor in good health (CMV status not recorded). Some clones in this sample may be carry-over from other donors' samples.

The chain has TRBV4-3 and TRBJ2-1; 8 nucleotides line up with TRBD2. Germline loops: CDR1 LGHNA, CDR2 YSLEER. J gave up 3 bases and V 0 bases, and 4 bases lay outside the gene matches. The CDR3 sequence is 16 residues long. In nucleotides, the CDR3 is TGCGCCAGCAGCCAAGATAGCGGGGACGACTACAATGAGCAGTTCTTC. It translates to CASSQDSGDDYNEQFF.

This clonotype was seen repeatedly, ten times or more. The rearrangement links TRBV27 to TRBJ1-5; 7 bases map to TRBD1. Germline V gene data show CDR1 as MNHEY and CDR2 as SMNVEV (reference sequence). There are 15 residues in the CDR3. Trimming at V came to 5 bases and at J to 3 bases, leaving 7 bases not matched to a gene. CDR3 bases: TGTGCCAGCAGTCTTGGACAGGACTTCAATCAGCCCCAGCATTTT. Protein product: CASSLGQDFNQPQHF.

CDR3 in amino acids: CASSSEVASTDTQYF. The CDR3 nucleotides read TGTGCCAGCAGTTCGGAGGTTGCTAGCACAGATACGCAGTATTTT. The genes are TRBV27 and TRBJ2-3; maybe TRBD2 (5 bases). The CDR3 totals 15 residues. Trimming cost V 4 bases and J 0 bases, with 11 bases left between them. Germline CDR1 and CDR2: MNHEY and SMNVEV (reference sequence).

The rearrangement links TRBV6-2 or TRBV6-3 to TRBJ1-2, with D possibly matching TRBD1 (6 bases). This CDR3 is 12 amino acids long. The V end was cut by 6 bases, the J end by 4 bases, with 9 bases between. From germline, CDR1 is MNHEY and CDR2 SVGEGT. The CDR3 is CASRDSTYGYTF. The CDR3 nucleotides are TGTGCCAGCAGGGACAGCACCTATGGCTACACCTTC.

This chain connects TRBV13 to TRBJ2-7, with D uncertain. This CDR3 is 13 amino acids long. Per germline, CDR1 PRHDT and CDR2 FYEKMQ (reference sequence). V was trimmed by 5 bases and J by 3 bases, leaving 11 bases between them. The CDR3 region is CASSNRHLYEQYF. In DNA, the CDR3 is TGTGCCAGCAGCAACCGACACCTCTACGAGCAGTACTTC. Drawing the rest from reference TRBV13 and TRBJ2-7, the complete variable domain is AAGVIQSPRHLIKEKRETATLKCYPIPRHDTVYWYQQGPGQDPQFLISFYEKMQSDKGSIPDRFSAQQFSDYHSELNMSSLELGDSALYFCASSNRHLYEQYFGPGTRLTVT.

V is TRBV5-1 and J is TRBJ2-2; D not certain. The CDR3 covers 15 residues. Germline lookup yields CDR1 SGHRS and CDR2 YFSETQ. The V gene lost 0 bases and the J gene lost 0 bases, with 6 bases spanning the gap. Here the CDR3 DNA reads TGCGCCAGCAGCTTGGACGAAACGAACACCGGGGAGCTGTTTTTT. This codes for CASSLDETNTGELFF.

The V gene is TRBV4-1, the J gene TRBJ2-3; possibly TRBD1 for D (5 bases). Germline CDR1 reads MGHRA; CDR2 reads YSYEKL. This CDR3 comprises 17 residues. Between the trimmed V and J ends, which lost 0 bases and 0 bases, there was a span of 13 bases. The DNA of the CDR3 is TGCGCCAGCAGCCAAGATTTTCCCAGGGATAGCACAGATACGCAGTATTTT. Its translation: CASSQDFPRDSTDTQYF.

This chain connects TRBV7-6 to TRBJ1-6; D is possibly TRBD1 (6 bases). This CDR3 spans 15 amino acids. The germline V gene has CDR1 SGHVS and CDR2 FNYEAQ. V was cut by 3 bases and J by 5 bases, with 11 bases left in between. The CDR3, as DNA: TGTGCCAGCAGCTTTGGACAGCGGGATAATTCACCCCTCCACTTT. It codes for CASSFGQRDNSPLHF. Combining the CDR3 with reference TRBV7-6 and TRBJ1-6 gives the whole variable domain GAGVSQSPRYKVTKRGQDVALRCDPISGHVSLYWYRQALGQGPEFLTYFNYEAQQDKSGLPNDRFSAERPEGSISTLTIQRTEQRDSAMYRCASSFGQRDNSPLHFGNGTRLTVT.

This clonotype was observed at least ten times. This chain uses TRBV7-9 with TRBJ1-1; 8 nucleotides line up with TRBD1. The CDR3 has 15 amino acids. J lost 3 bases, V lost 0 bases, and 3 bases had no gene match. Germline V gene lookup returns CDR1 SEHNR and CDR2 FQNEAQ (reference sequence). CDR3 sequence: CASSLAGQAYTEAFF. CDR3 coding DNA: TGTGCCAGCAGCTTAGCGGGACAGGCCTACACTGAAGCTTTCTTT. Drawing the rest from reference TRBV7-9 and TRBJ1-1, the complete variable domain is DTGVSQNPRHKITKRGQNVTFRCDPISEHNRLYWYRQTLGQGPEFLTYFQNEAQLEKSRLLSDRFSAERPKGSFSTLEIQRTEQGDSAMYLCASSLAGQAYTEAFFGQGTRLTVV.

This chain connects TRBV27 to TRBJ2-4, with D unclear. Germline-derived CDR1 and CDR2 are MNHEY and SMNVEV (reference sequence). The CDR3 sequence is 14 residues long. V was pared by 2 bases and J by 4 bases, with 9 bases between. Here the CDR3 reads CASSLGQAKNIQYF. The CDR3 DNA is TGTGCCAGCAGTTTAGGGCAGGCTAAAAACATTCAGTACTTC.

This clonotype was seen a few times. V usage is TRBV28 and J usage is TRBJ2-3; 10 bases fit TRBD2. Germline CDR1 MDHEN, CDR2 SYDVKM. The length of the CDR3 is 16 residues. With V trimmed by 5 bases and J by 5 bases, 10 bases remained unmatched. DNA of the CDR3: TGTGCCAGCAGTCCCGGGGCTAGCGGGGGTGGAGATACGCAGTATTTT. It codes for CASSPGASGGGDTQYF.

This clonotype has a handful of counts. This chain joins TRBV28 and TRBJ2-3; no clear D gene. The CDR3 consists of 16 residues. The V and J ends lost 2 bases and 2 bases respectively, with 14 bases between them. CDR1 and CDR2 (germline): MDHEN, SYDVKM. The chain's CDR3 is CASSLSPVTPTDTQYF. The CDR3 DNA reads as TGTGCCAGCAGTTTAAGTCCAGTGACACCCACAGATACGCAGTATTTT.

This rearrangement joins TRBV7-9 to TRBJ1-4; D might be TRBD1 (6 bases). This CDR3 has 16 residues. CDR1 SEHNR and CDR2 FQNEAQ come from the germline V gene (reference sequence). V was shortened by 6 bases and J by 7 bases, with 21 bases between the two germline ends. CDR3 in amino acids: CASSPARGGVGEKLFF. In DNA, the CDR3 is TGTGCCAGCAGTCCTGCCAGAGGGGGGGTCGGTGAAAAACTGTTTTTT.

V and J are TRBV2 and TRBJ2-3; D is perhaps TRBD1 or TRBD2 (5 bases each). CDR1 and CDR2 (germline): SNHLY, FYNNEI. The CDR3 is made up of 15 amino acids. V gave up 3 bases and J gave up 0 bases, with 10 bases separating them. CDR3 residues: CASSEGTPSTDTQYF. The CDR3 nucleotides read TGTGCCAGCAGTGAGGGGACGCCTAGCACAGATACGCAGTATTTT.

This clonotype was counted at least ten times. This chain joins TRBV4-1 and TRBJ1-2, with TRBD1 as a possible D gene (6 bases). This CDR3 is 18 amino acids long. V lost 4 bases and J 6 bases, leaving 27 bases between the germline ends. Germline CDR1 and CDR2: MGHRA and YSYEKL. CDR3 region: CASSPEPLRTDPMNGYTF. Written as DNA, the CDR3 is TGCGCCAGCAGCCCAGAGCCATTAAGGACAGACCCAATGAATGGCTACACCTTC.

With regard to this clonotype: A much larger clone differs from this one at a single base, so this may be a read error. DNA of the CDR3: TGTACCAGCAGCTTTGGACAGAGAACTAATGAAAAACTGTTTTTT. As protein: CTSSFGQRTNEKLFF. The V and J genes are TRBV7-2 and TRBJ1-4; perhaps TRBD1 as D (6 bases). Germline V gene lookup returns CDR1 SGHTA and CDR2 FQGNSA. The CDR3 has 15 amino acids. With 3 bases removed from V and 1 base from J, the gap between germline ends came to 9 bases.

About this clonotype itself: One end of the junction fails to match germline, which may point to a read error. The V call is TRBV15, the J call TRBJ2-6; D remains unclear. CDR1 and CDR2 (germline): LNHNV, YYDKDF (reference sequence). The CDR3 runs 13 residues. CDR3 in amino acids: CATASSGTNVLTF. The CDR3 DNA sequence: TGTGCCACCGCAAGCTCTGGGACCAACGTCCTGACTTTC. Together with reference TRBV15 and TRBJ2-6, the CDR3 gives the full variable domain: DAMVIQNPRYQVTQFGKPVTLSCSQTLNHNVMYWYQQKSSQAPKLLFHYYDKDFNNEADTPDNFQSRRPNTSFCFLDIRSPGLGDTAMYLCATASSGTNVLTFGAGSRLTVL.

The CDR3 spells CAISEVLASGGIIDTQYF. DNA for the CDR3: TGTGCCATCAGTGAGGTCTTGGCTAGCGGGGGGATCATAGATACGCAGTATTTT. The V gene is TRBV10-3, the J gene TRBJ2-3, with 11 bases that match TRBD2. Germline CDR1 is ENHRY and CDR2 is SYGVKD. V lost 2 bases to trimming and J lost 5 bases; unmatched junction nucleotides: 12. This CDR3 has 18 residues.

This clonotype was found many times. The chain employs TRBV27 and TRBJ1-2; a possible D gene is TRBD1 (5 bases). V lost 2 bases and J 4 bases, leaving 17 bases between the germline ends. Germline loops: CDR1 MNHEY, CDR2 SMNVEV (reference sequence). CDR3 length: 16 amino acids. The CDR3 reads CASSLGAGGSLYGYTF. The CDR3 DNA is TGTGCCAGCAGTTTAGGGGCAGGCGGATCTCTCTATGGCTACACCTTC.

The chain combines TRBV19 with TRBJ1-5; D gene ambiguous. V was trimmed by 4 bases and J by 0 bases, leaving 10 bases between them. This CDR3 spans 15 amino acids. CDR1 is LNHDA, CDR2 SQIVND, per germline (reference sequence). CDR3 sequence reads: CASSRSGHSNQPQHF. CDR3 coding DNA: TGTGCCAGTAGTAGGTCCGGCCATAGCAATCAGCCCCAGCATTTT.

This chain links TRBV5-1 with TRBJ2-7; 7 bases line up with TRBD1. This CDR3 contains 16 residues. CDR1 and CDR2 from the germline V gene are SGHRS and YFSETQ. V lost 0 bases, J lost 7 bases, and 13 bases stayed unmatched. Here the CDR3 reads CASSLAAVGQTLEQYF. For the CDR3, the DNA is TGCGCCAGCAGCTTGGCCGCTGTGGGACAGACCCTGGAGCAGTACTTC. The whole variable domain, remainder taken from reference TRBV5-1 and TRBJ2-7, is KAGVTQTPRYLIKTRGQQVTLSCSPISGHRSVSWYQQTPGQGLQFLFEYFSETQRNKGNFPGRFSGRQFSNSRSEMNVSTLELGDSALYLCASSLAAVGQTLEQYFGPGTRLTVT.

This clonotype has at least ten counts. The chain carries TRBV27 and TRBJ1-2; tentatively, D is TRBD1 (5 bases). CDR1 is MNHEY, CDR2 SMNVEV, per germline (reference sequence). Between the trimmed V and J ends, which lost 6 bases and 8 bases, there was a span of 16 bases. This CDR3 is built from 13 residues. The chain's CDR3 is CASSTGLLDGYTF. CDR3 sequence (DNA): TGTGCCAGCAGCACGGGACTGCTAGACGGCTACACCTTC.

This clonotype was found a few times. V is TRBV6-1 and J is TRBJ2-7; possibly TRBD2 for D (5 bases). Trimming stripped 9 bases from V and 2 bases from J, with 11 bases between. Per the germline V gene, CDR1 is MNHNS and CDR2 is SASEGT. This CDR3 comprises 12 residues. The CDR3, as DNA: TGTGCCAGTCGGGGAGAAACCTACGAGCAGTACTTC. Its translation is CASRGETYEQYF.

V is TRBV19 and J is TRBJ1-1, with D possibly matching TRBD1 (5 bases). From germline, CDR1 is LNHDA and CDR2 SQIVND (reference sequence). V was pared by 10 bases and J by 1 base, with 10 bases between. The CDR3 consists of 12 residues. CDR3 nucleotide sequence: TGTGCCACATACAGGAGGAACACTGAAGCTTTCTTT. Its protein is CATYRRNTEAFF.

The sample holds a few counts of this clonotype. The gene calls are TRBV5-5 and TRBJ2-1, with D tentatively TRBD1 (5 bases). Trimming shortened V by 6 bases and J by 4 bases, and 14 bases separated the two germline ends. The CDR3 is 14 amino acids. Germline assignment: CDR1 SGHKS and CDR2 YYEKEE (reference sequence). Here the CDR3 DNA reads TGTGCCAGCATCGTGGGCAGGGATTACAATGAGCAGTTCTTC. This translates into CASIVGRDYNEQFF. The whole variable domain, remainder taken from reference TRBV5-5 and TRBJ2-1, is DAGVTQSPTHLIKTRGQQVTLRCSPISGHKSVSWYQQVLGQGPQFIFQYYEKEERGRGNFPDRFSARQFPNYSSELNVNALLLGDSALYLCASIVGRDYNEQFFGPGTRLTVL.